This T cell receptor beta chain came from a study of PD-1 blockade in classical Hodgkin lymphoma. TCRdb's copy holds only in-frame clones and misses some; the assay was immunoSEQ multiplex PCR. The table includes 70,000 to 80,000 clones, 85% to 95% detected once. The V segment lost 5 bases and the J segment 1 base; nucleotides outside the gene matches: 2. Germline V lookup: CDR1 SGHVS, CDR2 FNYEAQ. The CDR3 is 15 residues long. Worth noting for this clone: Its antigen is currently unknown.

All the patients suffered relapse after autologous stem cell transplantation, and brentuximab vedotin exposure differed. Overall study findings and caveats: Reported baseline diversity: healthy donors highest, relapsed/refractory patients lowest.

This specimen consisted of peripheral blood mononuclear cells (PBMCs), obtained at baseline. The source of this sequence is a human donor with classical Hodgkin lymphoma. The chain couples TRBV7-6 to TRBJ2-3, with 11 bases fitting TRBD2. CDR3 in amino acids: CASSELAGGTDTQYF. CDR3 sequence (DNA): TGTGCCAGCAGCGAACTAGCGGGGGGCACAGATACGCAGTATTTT.